The entry below gives a single TCR beta chain sequence along with its context. Generated by immunoSEQ multiplex PCR, the TCRdb table keeps only in-frame clones and is missing some. The profile shows 150,000 to 200,000 clones, roughly 83% of them singletons. This record comes from a study of blood T cell repertoires in COVID-19. Individuals drawn from approximately 26 US areas were roughly 18 to 95 years old. Cohorts were determined from participant-reported clinical history. The CDR3 length is 17 residues. In germline, CDR1 is SGHNT, CDR2 YYREEE (reference sequence). The trim removed 4 bases at V and 7 bases at J, leaving 19 bases unmatched.

The chain employs TRBV5-4 and TRBJ1-1; 7 nucleotides line up with TRBD1. Sequenced sample: PBMCs or T cells enriched from blood (not recorded which). The TCR sequence derives from an older woman who had recovered from COVID-19. The CDR3, as DNA: TGTGCCAGCAGCCCTGGGACAGCCCGGTCCAGGGGCCTTGAAGCTTTCTTT. The encoded protein is CASSPGTARSRGLEAFF. The full variable domain, completed using reference TRBV5-4 and TRBJ1-1, is ETGVTQSPTHLIKTRGQQVTLRCSSQSGHNTVSWYQQALGQGPQFIFQYYREEENGRGNFPPRFSGLQFPNYSSELNVNALELDDSALYLCASSPGTARSRGLEAFFGQGTRLTVV.